What follows are 16 T cell receptor beta chains derived from one specimen sequenced in a study of blood T cells in healthy people across ages. The second PCR ran roughly 6 to 11 cycles with a sample-barcoded 5' primer and J-beta primers. Each CDR3 protein is one row after TCRdb ran MiXCR on the 5' RACE reads. The table has about 930,000 distinct CDR3 sequences, 25% to 35% seen once. These data are also associated with another study on T cells of mothers and their children.

The sample was blood. The receptors stem from a woman aged 40 to 49 in good health.

The sample holds many counts of this clonotype. The V call is TRBV7-2, the J call TRBJ2-5; a possible D gene is TRBD1 (6 bases). With 6 bases removed from V and 7 bases from J, the gap between germline ends came to 18 bases. The CDR3 is 14 amino acids. Germline values: CDR1 SGHTA, CDR2 FQGNSA. The CDR3 DNA reads as TGTGCCAGCAGACCCGGGACAAGGATCGGGACCCAGTACTTC. This gives the protein CASRPGTRIGTQYF.

The gene calls are TRBV20-1 and TRBJ1-4; tentative D call: TRBD1 (5 bases). Trimming took off 6 bases at V and 7 bases at J, with 12 bases between the two ends. Germline assignment: CDR1 DFQATT and CDR2 SNEGSKA (reference sequence). The CDR3 length is 12 residues. The chain's CDR3 is CSAQWGGEKLFF. In nucleotides, the CDR3 is TGCAGTGCGCAGTGGGGGGGTGAAAAACTGTTTTTT.

Ten or more counts support this clonotype. The chain links TRBV3-1 to TRBJ2-7, with TRBD1 identical over 10 bases. Germline CDR1 LGHDT, CDR2 YNNKEL (reference sequence). J gave up 3 bases and V 0 bases, and 5 bases lay outside the gene matches. CDR3 length: 16 amino acids. The CDR3 DNA reads as TGTGCCAGCAGCCAAGAGGCCAGGACAGGGGGCTACGAGCAGTACTTC. This gives the protein CASSQEARTGGYEQYF.

This clonotype turned up a few times. V is TRBV21-1 and J is TRBJ2-5; the table's D call, TRBD1, was not checked against the DNA. TRBV21-1 represents a pseudogene. The CDR3 consists of 17 residues. The CDR3 here is CASSHRDRVLYQETQYF. DNA for the CDR3: TGTGCCAGCAGTCACCGGGACAGGGTTTTATATCAAGAGACCCAGTACTTC.

The chain combines TRBV7-9 with TRBJ2-3; 7 bases map to TRBD2. The CDR3 length is 15 residues. The germline CDR1 and CDR2 sequences are SEHNR and FQNEAQ (reference sequence). V shed 4 bases and J 3 bases; nucleotides not matched to a gene: 7. The CDR3 region has the DNA TGTGCCAGCAGCTGGGGGGGAGGACCTACAGATACGCAGTATTTT. Its translation: CASSWGGGPTDTQYF.

The rearrangement joins TRBV7-9 to TRBJ2-1; 8 bases are shared with TRBD1. Trimming at V came to 2 bases and at J to 3 bases, leaving 3 bases not matched to a gene. Germline V lookup: CDR1 SEHNR, CDR2 FQNEAQ (reference sequence). This CDR3 is built from 15 residues. The chain's CDR3 is CASSLRTGYYNEQFF. The DNA of the CDR3 is TGTGCCAGCAGCTTACGGACAGGGTACTACAATGAGCAGTTCTTC. Combining the CDR3 with reference TRBV7-9 and TRBJ2-1 gives the whole variable domain DTGVSQNPRHKITKRGQNVTFRCDPISEHNRLYWYRQTLGQGPEFLTYFQNEAQLEKSRLLSDRFSAERPKGSFSTLEIQRTEQGDSAMYLCASSLRTGYYNEQFFGPGTRLTVL.

V and J are TRBV5-1 and TRBJ2-1; a weak D match, TRBD2 (7 bases). Trimming shortened V by 3 bases and J by 1 base, and 17 bases separated the two germline ends. This CDR3 contains 17 residues. Germline V gene data show CDR1 as SGHRS and CDR2 as YFSETQ. The CDR3, as DNA: TGCGCCAGCAGCTCGGGTCTCGCGGGGGCGTCCTACAATGAGCAGTTCTTC. Translation gives CASSSGLAGASYNEQFF.

The chain has TRBV5-1 and TRBJ2-2; TRBD1 agrees at 7 bases. J lost 1 base, V lost 5 bases, and 5 bases had no gene match. The CDR3 runs 15 residues. Per the germline V gene, CDR1 is SGHRS and CDR2 is YFSETQ. The CDR3 sequence is CASRQGIVNTGELFF. CDR3 DNA sequence: TGCGCCAGCAGACAGGGGATCGTGAACACCGGGGAGCTGTTTTTT.

This sequence joins TRBV7-2 and TRBJ1-4; D perhaps matches TRBD1 (6 bases). Germline values: CDR1 SGHTA, CDR2 FQGNSA. V was pared by 2 bases and J by 12 bases, with 19 bases between. The CDR3 sequence is 15 residues long. For the CDR3, the DNA is TGTGCCAGCAGCTTACAGGCAGGGACAAGGGCGGAACTGTTTTTT. Its protein is CASSLQAGTRAELFF.

This chain connects TRBV11-2 to TRBJ1-1; perhaps TRBD1 as D (5 bases). The germline V gene has CDR1 SGHAT and CDR2 FQNNGV. With 1 base removed from V and 11 bases from J, the gap between germline ends came to 11 bases. The CDR3 is 12 amino acids. The CDR3 loop reads CASSLAGLGAFF. In DNA, the CDR3 is TGTGCCAGCAGCTTAGCAGGGTTAGGTGCTTTCTTT.

This clonotype showed up many times. The chain carries TRBV27 and TRBJ2-1, with D tentatively TRBD1 (5 bases). The CDR3 is 15 amino acids. Germline V gives CDR1 MNHEY, CDR2 SMNVEV (reference sequence). V lost 0 bases to trimming and J lost 3 bases, with 9 bases between them. The CDR3 DNA follows: TGTGCCAGCAGTTTATCGGCAGGGAACTACAATGAGCAGTTCTTC. It specifies CASSLSAGNYNEQFF.

V gene TRBV30 combines with J gene TRBJ2-7, with D unresolved. The CDR3 runs 12 residues. From germline, CDR1 is GTSNPN and CDR2 SVGIG (reference sequence). V lost 0 bases, J lost 0 bases, and 3 bases lay in between. CDR3 DNA sequence: TGTGCCTGGAGTGTTAGCTCCTACGAGCAGTACTTC. Translated: CAWSVSSYEQYF.

Regarding this clonotype: This sequence may be a read error, since a much larger clone differs from it by one base. The J gene is TRBJ2-5, the V gene TRBV20-1; a possible D gene is TRBD1 (6 bases). Germline CDR1 DFQATT, CDR2 SNEGSKA (reference sequence). CDR3 length: 14 residues. Trimming shortened V by 2 bases and J by 11 bases, and 21 bases separated the two germline ends. The CDR3, as DNA: TGCAGTGCTAGACGCCCTTGGGGTTCAGGGGAGCAGTACTTC. Translation: CSARRPWGSGEQYF.

This rearrangement joins TRBV3-1 to TRBJ2-1, with 7 bases matching TRBD1. Germline lookup yields CDR1 LGHDT and CDR2 YNNKEL (reference sequence). The CDR3 is 14 residues long. Trimming took 3 bases from V and 6 from J; bases not matched to a gene: 5. CDR3 protein: CASSHRGYGNEQFF. CDR3 in DNA: TGTGCCAGCAGCCACAGGGGGTATGGCAATGAGCAGTTCTTC.

This clonotype was counted a few times. The J gene is TRBJ1-1, the V gene TRBV28; TRBD1 matches at 7 bases. CDR1 MDHEN and CDR2 SYDVKM come from the germline V gene. The CDR3 is 13 amino acids. V shed 2 bases, J shed 7 bases, and the junction held 4 bases outside the gene matches. The CDR3 reads CASSLPDRVEAFF. DNA for the CDR3: TGTGCCAGCAGTTTACCTGACAGGGTTGAAGCTTTCTTT.

In its sample, this clonotype was seen a few times. An end of the junction differs from the germline gene, which may be a read error. J is TRBJ2-3 and V is TRBV7-7; 12 nucleotides align to TRBD2. CDR3 length: 16 residues. The germline CDR1 and CDR2 sequences are SSHAT and FNYEAQ (reference sequence). The CDR3 reads CASSRLAGGLPDTQYF. CDR3 bases: TGTGCTAGCAGCCGCCTAGCGGGGGGGCTCCCAGATACGCAGTATTTT.